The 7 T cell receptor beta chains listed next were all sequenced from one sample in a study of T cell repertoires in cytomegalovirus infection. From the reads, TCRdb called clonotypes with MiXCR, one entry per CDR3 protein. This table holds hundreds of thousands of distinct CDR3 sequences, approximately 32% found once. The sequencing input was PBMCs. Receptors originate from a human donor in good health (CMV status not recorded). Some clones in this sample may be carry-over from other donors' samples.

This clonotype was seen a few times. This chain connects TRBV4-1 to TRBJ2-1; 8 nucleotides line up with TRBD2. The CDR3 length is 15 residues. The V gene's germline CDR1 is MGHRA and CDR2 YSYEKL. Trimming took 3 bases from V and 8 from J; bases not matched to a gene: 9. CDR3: CASSHPPRGGYEQFF. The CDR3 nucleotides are TGCGCCAGCAGCCACCCACCCCGGGGGGGCTATGAGCAGTTCTTC.

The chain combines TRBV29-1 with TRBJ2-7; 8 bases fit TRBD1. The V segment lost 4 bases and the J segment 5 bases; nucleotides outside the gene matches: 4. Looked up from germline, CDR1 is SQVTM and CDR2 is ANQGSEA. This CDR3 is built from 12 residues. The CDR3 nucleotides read TGCAGCGTTGGACAGGGGATCAACGAGCAGTACTTC. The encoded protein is CSVGQGINEQYF.

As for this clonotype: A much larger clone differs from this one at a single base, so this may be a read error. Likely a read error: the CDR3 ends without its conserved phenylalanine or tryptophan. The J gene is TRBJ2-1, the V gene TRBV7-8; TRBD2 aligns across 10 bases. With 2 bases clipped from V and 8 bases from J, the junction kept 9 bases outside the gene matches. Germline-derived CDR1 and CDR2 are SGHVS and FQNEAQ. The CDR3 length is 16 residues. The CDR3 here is CASSLTGASGGYEQFL. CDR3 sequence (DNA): TGTGCCAGCAGCTTAACCGGGGCTAGCGGGGGCTATGAGCAGTTCTTA.

CDR3 DNA: TGCAGTGCCCTCCGGAGGAACACCGGGGAGCTGTTTTTT. It is translated as CSALRRNTGELFF. The chain couples TRBV20-1 to TRBJ2-2; D uncertain. Trimming took off 6 bases at V and 1 base at J, with 9 bases between the two ends. Germline V gives CDR1 DFQATT, CDR2 SNEGSKA (reference sequence). This CDR3 contains 13 residues.

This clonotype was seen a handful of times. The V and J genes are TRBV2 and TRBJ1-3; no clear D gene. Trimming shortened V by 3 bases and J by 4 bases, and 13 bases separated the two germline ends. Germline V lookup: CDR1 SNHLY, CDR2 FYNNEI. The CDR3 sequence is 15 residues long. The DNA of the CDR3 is TGTGCCAGCAGTGAGAGGGAAGTTGTCGGAAACACCATATATTTT. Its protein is CASSEREVVGNTIYF. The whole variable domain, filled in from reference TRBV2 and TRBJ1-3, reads EPEVTQTPSHQVTQMGQEVILRCVPISNHLYFYWYRQILGQKVEFLVSFYNNEISEKSEIFDDQFSVERPDGSNFTLKIRSTKLEDSAMYFCASSEREVVGNTIYFGEGSWLTVV.

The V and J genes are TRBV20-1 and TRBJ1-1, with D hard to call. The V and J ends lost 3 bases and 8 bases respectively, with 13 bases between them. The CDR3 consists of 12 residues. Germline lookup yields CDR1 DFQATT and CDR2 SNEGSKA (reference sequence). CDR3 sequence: CSARVSVREAFF. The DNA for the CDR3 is TGCAGTGCTAGGGTTTCGGTTCGAGAAGCTTTCTTT.

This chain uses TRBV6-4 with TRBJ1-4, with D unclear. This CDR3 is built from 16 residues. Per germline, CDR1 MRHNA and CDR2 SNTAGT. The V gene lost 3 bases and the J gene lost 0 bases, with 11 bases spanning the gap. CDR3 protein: CASSDGVVATNEKLFF. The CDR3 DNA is TGTGCCAGCAGTGATGGGGTGGTTGCAACTAATGAAAAACTGTTTTTT.